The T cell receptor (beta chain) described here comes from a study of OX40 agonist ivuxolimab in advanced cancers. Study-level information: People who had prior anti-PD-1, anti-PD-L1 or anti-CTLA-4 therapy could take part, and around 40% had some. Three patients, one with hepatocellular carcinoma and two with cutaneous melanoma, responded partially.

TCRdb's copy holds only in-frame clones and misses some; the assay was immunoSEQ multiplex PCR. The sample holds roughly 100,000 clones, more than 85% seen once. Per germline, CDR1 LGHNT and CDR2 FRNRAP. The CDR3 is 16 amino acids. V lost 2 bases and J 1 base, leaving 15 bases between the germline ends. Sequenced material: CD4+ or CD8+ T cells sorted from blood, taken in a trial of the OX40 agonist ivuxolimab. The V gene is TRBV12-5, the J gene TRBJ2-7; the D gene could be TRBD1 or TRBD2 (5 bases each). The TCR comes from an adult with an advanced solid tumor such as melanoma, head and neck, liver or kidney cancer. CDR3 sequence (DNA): TGTGCTAGTGGTTTGTCAGGTCGGGGCAGGTCCTACGAGCAGTACTTC. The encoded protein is CASGLSGRGRSYEQYF.